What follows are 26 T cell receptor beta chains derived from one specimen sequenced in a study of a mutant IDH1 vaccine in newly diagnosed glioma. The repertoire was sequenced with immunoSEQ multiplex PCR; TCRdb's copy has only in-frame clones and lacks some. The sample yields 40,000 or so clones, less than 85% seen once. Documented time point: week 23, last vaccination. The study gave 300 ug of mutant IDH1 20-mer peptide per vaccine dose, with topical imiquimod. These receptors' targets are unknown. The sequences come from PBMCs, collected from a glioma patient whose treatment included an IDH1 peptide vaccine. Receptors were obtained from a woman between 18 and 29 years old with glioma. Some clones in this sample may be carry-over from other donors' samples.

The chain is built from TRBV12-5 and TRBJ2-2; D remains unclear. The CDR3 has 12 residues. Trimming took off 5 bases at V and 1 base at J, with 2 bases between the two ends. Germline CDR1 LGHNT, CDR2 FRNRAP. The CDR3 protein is CASGLNTGELFF. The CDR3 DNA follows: TGTGCTAGTGGTCTGAACACCGGGGAGCTGTTTTTT.

The CDR3 DNA reads TGTGCCAGCAGCGGAGGCATTGGACCCGACGAAAAACTGTTTTTT. Translated, it gives CASSGGIGPDEKLFF. The chain is built from TRBV7-6 and TRBJ1-4; the D is unclear. With 5 bases removed from V and 8 bases from J, the gap between germline ends came to 18 bases. Germline-derived CDR1 and CDR2 are SGHVS and FNYEAQ. CDR3 length: 15 residues.

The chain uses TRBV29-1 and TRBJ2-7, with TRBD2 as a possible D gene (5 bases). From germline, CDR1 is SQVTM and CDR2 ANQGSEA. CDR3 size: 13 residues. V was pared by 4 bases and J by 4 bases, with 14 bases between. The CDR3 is CSVAGLSSYEQYF. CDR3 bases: TGCAGCGTTGCTGGACTTTCCTCGTACGAGCAGTACTTC.

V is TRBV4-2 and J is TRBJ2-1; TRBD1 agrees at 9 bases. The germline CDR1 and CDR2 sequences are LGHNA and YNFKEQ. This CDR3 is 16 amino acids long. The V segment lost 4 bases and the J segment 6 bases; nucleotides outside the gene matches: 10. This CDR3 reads CASSPPGQGGSNEQFF. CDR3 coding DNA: TGTGCCAGCAGCCCTCCGGGACAGGGAGGTTCCAATGAGCAGTTCTTC.

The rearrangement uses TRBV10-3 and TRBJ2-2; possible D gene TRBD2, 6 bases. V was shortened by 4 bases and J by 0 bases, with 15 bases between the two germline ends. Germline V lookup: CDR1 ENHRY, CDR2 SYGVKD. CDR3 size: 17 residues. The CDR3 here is CAISGPHSGPNTGELFF. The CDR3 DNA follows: TGTGCCATCAGTGGGCCCCACAGCGGGCCGAACACCGGGGAGCTGTTTTTT.

CDR3 sequence (DNA): TGTGCCAGCAGCTTGGGGGGCCGGACAGTAAATCAAGAGACCCAGTACTTC. Translating gives CASSLGGRTVNQETQYF. The chain couples TRBV5-4 to TRBJ2-5; weak D call: TRBD1 (6 bases). The V end was cut by 0 bases, the J end by 2 bases, with 17 bases between. Germline V gene lookup returns CDR1 SGHNT and CDR2 YYREEE (reference sequence). There are 17 residues in the CDR3.

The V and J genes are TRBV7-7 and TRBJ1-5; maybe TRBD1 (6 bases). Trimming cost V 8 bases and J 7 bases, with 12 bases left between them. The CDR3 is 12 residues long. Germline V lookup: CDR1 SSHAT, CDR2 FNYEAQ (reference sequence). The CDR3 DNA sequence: TGTGCCAGCGGCAGGGGCCGCCAGCCCCAGCATTTT. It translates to CASGRGRQPQHF.

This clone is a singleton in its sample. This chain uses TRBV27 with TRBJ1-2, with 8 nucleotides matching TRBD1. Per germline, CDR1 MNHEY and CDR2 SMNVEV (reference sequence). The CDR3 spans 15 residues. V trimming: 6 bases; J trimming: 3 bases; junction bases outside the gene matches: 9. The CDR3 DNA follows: TGTGCCAGCAGAGCAGGGGGCGGTTCCGACTATGGCTACACCTTC. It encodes CASRAGGGSDYGYTF.

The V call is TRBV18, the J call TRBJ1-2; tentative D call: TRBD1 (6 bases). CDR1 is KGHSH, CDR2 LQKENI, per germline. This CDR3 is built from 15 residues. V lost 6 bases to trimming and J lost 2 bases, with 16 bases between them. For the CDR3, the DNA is TGTGCCAGCTCCCTCAAGCCTCAGGGGAACTATGGCTACACCTTC. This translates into CASSLKPQGNYGYTF.

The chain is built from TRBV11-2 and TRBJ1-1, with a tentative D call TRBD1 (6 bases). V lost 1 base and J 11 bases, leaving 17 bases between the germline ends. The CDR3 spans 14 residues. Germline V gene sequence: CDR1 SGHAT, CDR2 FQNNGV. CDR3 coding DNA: TGTGCCAGCAGCTTAGTGGGTGAGGGGGAAGGGGCTTTCTTT. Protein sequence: CASSLVGEGEGAFF.

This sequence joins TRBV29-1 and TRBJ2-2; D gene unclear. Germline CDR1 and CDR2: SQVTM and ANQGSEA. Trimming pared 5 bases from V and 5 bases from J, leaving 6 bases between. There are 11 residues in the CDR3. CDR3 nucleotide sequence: TGCAGCGTTCTTCTTACCGGGGAGCTGTTTTTT. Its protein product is CSVLLTGELFF.

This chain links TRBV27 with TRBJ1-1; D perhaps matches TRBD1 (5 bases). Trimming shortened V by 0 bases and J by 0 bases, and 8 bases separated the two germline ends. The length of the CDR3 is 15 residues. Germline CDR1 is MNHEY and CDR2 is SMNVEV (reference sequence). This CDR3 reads CASSLSIRVNTEAFF. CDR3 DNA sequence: TGTGCCAGCAGTTTATCGATCAGGGTGAACACTGAAGCTTTCTTT.

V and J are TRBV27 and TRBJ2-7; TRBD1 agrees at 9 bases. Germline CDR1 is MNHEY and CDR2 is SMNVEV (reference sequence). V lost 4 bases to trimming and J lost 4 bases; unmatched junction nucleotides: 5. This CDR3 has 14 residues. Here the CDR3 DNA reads TGTGCCAGCAGTTGGGGACAGGGAAGGTACGAGCAGTACTTC. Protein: CASSWGQGRYEQYF.

The CDR3 region has the DNA TGTGCCAGCCAGAAGAGTCTGGGGGCGACGGCTGAAGCTTTCTTT. This sequence encodes CASQKSLGATAEAFF. This sequence joins TRBV2 and TRBJ1-1; TRBD1 is a possible D gene (6 bases). Germline V gives CDR1 SNHLY, CDR2 FYNNEI. V dropped 8 bases and J dropped 6 bases, with 22 bases sitting between them. This CDR3 contains 15 residues.

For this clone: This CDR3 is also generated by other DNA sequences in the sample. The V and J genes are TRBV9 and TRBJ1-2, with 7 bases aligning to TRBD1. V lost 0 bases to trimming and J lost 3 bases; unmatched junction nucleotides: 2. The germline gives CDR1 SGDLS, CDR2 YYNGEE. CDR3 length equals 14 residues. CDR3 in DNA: TGTGCCAGCAGCGTAGGACAGGGATACTATGGCTACACCTTC. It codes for CASSVGQGYYGYTF. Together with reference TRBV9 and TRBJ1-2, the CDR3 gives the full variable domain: DSGVTQTPKHLITATGQRVTLRCSPRSGDLSVYWYQQSLDQGLQFLIQYYNGEERAKGNILERFSAQQFPDLHSELNLSSLELGDSALYFCASSVGQGYYGYTFGSGTRLTVV.

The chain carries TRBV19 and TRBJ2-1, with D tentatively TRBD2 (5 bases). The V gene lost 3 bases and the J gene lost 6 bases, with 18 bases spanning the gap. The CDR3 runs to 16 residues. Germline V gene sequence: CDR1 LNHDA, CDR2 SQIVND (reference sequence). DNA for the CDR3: TGTGCCAGTAGTATCCAGAACGGGGTCCGACTCAATGAGCAGTTCTTC. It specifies CASSIQNGVRLNEQFF.

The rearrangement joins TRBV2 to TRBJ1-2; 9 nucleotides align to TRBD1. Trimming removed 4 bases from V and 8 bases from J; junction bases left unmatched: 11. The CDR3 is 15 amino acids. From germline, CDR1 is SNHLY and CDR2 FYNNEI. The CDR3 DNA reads TGTGCCAGCAGTGCCAGAATACGGACAGGGGCCGGCTACACCTTC. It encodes CASSARIRTGAGYTF. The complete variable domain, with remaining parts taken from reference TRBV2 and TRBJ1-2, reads EPEVTQTPSHQVTQMGQEVILRCVPISNHLYFYWYRQILGQKVEFLVSFYNNEISEKSEIFDDQFSVERPDGSNFTLKIRSTKLEDSAMYFCASSARIRTGAGYTFGSGTRLTVV.

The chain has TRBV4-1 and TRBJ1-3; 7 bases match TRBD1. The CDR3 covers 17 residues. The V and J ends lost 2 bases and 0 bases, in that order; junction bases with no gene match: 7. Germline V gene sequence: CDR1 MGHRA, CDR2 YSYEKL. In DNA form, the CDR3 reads TGCGCCAGCAGCCAATGGGCGGGACAGTACTCTGGAAACACCATATATTTT. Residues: CASSQWAGQYSGNTIYF.

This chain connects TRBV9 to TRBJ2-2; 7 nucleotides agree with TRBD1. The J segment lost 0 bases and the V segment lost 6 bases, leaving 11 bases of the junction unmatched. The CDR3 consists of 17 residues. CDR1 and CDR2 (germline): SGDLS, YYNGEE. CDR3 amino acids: CASTKGRGWTNTGELFF. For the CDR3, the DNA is TGTGCCAGCACAAAGGGCAGGGGGTGGACGAACACCGGGGAGCTGTTTTTT.

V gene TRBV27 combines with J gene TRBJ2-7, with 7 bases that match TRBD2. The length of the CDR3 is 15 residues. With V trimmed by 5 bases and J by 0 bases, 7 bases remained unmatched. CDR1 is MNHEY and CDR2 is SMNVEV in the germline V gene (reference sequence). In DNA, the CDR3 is TGTGCCAGCAGTGGGAGGGTTGCGGGCTCCTACGAGCAGTACTTC. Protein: CASSGRVAGSYEQYF.

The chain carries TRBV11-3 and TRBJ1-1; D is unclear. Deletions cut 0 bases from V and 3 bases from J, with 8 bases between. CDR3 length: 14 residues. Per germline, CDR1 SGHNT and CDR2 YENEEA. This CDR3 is CASSLEGQHTEAFF. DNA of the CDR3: TGTGCCAGCAGCTTAGAGGGCCAGCACACTGAAGCTTTCTTT.

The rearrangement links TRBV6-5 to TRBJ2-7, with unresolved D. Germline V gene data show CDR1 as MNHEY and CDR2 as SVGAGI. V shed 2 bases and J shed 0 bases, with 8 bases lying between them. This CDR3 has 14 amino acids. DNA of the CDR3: TGTGCCAGCAGTTACACCTCTAGCTCCTACGAGCAGTACTTC. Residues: CASSYTSSSYEQYF.

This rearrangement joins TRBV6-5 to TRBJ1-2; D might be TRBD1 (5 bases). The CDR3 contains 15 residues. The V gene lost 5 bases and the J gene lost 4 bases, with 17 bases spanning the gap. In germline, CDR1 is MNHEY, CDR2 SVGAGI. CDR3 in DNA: TGTGCCAGCAGTCGCTCTTTGGGGGACCGCTATGGCTACACCTTC. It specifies CASSRSLGDRYGYTF.

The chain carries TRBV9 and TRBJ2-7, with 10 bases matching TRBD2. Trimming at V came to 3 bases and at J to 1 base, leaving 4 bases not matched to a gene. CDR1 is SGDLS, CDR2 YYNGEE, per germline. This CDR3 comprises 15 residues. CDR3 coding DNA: TGTGCCAGCAGCGCTAGCGGGAGCGATTCCTACGAGCAGTACTTC. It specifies CASSASGSDSYEQYF.

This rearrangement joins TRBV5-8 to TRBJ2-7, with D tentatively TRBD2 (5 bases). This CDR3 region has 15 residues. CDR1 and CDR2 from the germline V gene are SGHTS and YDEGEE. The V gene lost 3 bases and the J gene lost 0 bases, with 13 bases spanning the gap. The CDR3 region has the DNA TGTGCCAGCAGCTCTTACCGGGATTTCTCCTACGAGCAGTACTTC. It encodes CASSSYRDFSYEQYF.

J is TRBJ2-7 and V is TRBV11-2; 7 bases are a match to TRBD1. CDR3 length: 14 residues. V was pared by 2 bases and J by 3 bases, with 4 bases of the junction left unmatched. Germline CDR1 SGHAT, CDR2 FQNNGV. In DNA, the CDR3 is TGTGCCAGCAGCTTAAACAGGGGCGTCTACGAGCAGTACTTC. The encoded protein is CASSLNRGVYEQYF.